This TCR beta chain came from a study of blood T cell repertoires in COVID-19. Study-wide background: Collection of acute and convalescent COVID-19 samples took place in the United States, Italy and Spain. PBMCs, B-cell-depleted T cells, or T cells were the source of the cDNA or gDNA that made up the material.

This CDR3 is built from 14 residues. The V and J ends lost 2 bases and 7 bases respectively, with 15 bases between them. The V gene's germline CDR1 is SGHRS and CDR2 YFSETQ. Authors' data handling: Estimation of nucleated cell counts was performed using reference gene primer amplification. Data came from immunoSEQ multiplex PCR; TCRdb stores just in-frame clones and leaves some out. V, J and clone size reflect that table, while D and trimming were determined from the DNA. Found here are 20,000 to 25,000 clones, around 88% of them singletons; the top ten hold over 15%. This chain links TRBV5-1 with TRBJ1-1, with D possibly being TRBD1 (6 bases). The sequence derives from a human donor with acute or convalescent COVID-19. The donor label of this sample is uncertain. The sequenced material came from peripheral blood. CDR3 loop: CASSFTGQDFEAFF. CDR3 nucleotide sequence: TGCGCCAGCAGCTTTACGGGACAAGATTTTGAAGCTTTCTTT.